This T cell receptor (beta chain) came from a study of blood T cells in healthy people across ages. No fewer than 7 million PBMCs went into each sample. Primers used in a second PCR of roughly 7 to 12 cycles were a sample-barcoded 5' primer and a J-beta primer mix. TCRdb independently ran MiXCR on the 5' RACE reads; one entry per CDR3 protein. The sample includes about 780,000 distinct CDR3 sequences, about 62% of them seen just once. The CDR3 length is 12 residues. V was pared by 6 bases and J by 9 bases, with 6 bases of the junction left unmatched. The chain is built from TRBV12-3 or TRBV12-4 and TRBJ2-3; TRBD1 matches 7 bases. The sequence derives from a man aged 25 to 40 in good health. The sample consisted of blood. The CDR3 DNA reads as TGTGCCAGCAGCCTGGACAGGTCCACGCAGTATTTT. It codes for CASSLDRSTQYF.